This record covers a single T cell receptor beta chain. Its antigen is unidentified. This entry belongs to a study of cytomegalovirus exposure and HLA in healthy donors. Overall study findings and caveats: In vitro confirmation showed three CMV-associated chains to be CMV antigen specific. Among TCR beta chains, those listed as cytomegalovirus-associated numbered about 160.

Repertoires were generated with immunoSEQ multiplex PCR, while TCRdb's copy carries only in-frame clones and drops some. The sample consists of approximately 71,000 clones, roughly 93% of them appearing once. The source is a young woman in good health and CMV-seronegative. The specimen was PBMCs.

In nucleotides, the CDR3 is TGTGCCAGCAGCTACGGGACTAGCGGGGCTAATGAGCAGTTCTTC. The encoded protein is CASSYGTSGANEQFF. This sequence joins TRBV13 and TRBJ2-1; 13 bases are shared with TRBD2. Per the germline V gene, CDR1 is PRHDT and CDR2 is FYEKMQ (reference sequence). Trimming cost V 4 bases and J 7 bases; bases outside gene matches: 4. The CDR3 has 15 amino acids.